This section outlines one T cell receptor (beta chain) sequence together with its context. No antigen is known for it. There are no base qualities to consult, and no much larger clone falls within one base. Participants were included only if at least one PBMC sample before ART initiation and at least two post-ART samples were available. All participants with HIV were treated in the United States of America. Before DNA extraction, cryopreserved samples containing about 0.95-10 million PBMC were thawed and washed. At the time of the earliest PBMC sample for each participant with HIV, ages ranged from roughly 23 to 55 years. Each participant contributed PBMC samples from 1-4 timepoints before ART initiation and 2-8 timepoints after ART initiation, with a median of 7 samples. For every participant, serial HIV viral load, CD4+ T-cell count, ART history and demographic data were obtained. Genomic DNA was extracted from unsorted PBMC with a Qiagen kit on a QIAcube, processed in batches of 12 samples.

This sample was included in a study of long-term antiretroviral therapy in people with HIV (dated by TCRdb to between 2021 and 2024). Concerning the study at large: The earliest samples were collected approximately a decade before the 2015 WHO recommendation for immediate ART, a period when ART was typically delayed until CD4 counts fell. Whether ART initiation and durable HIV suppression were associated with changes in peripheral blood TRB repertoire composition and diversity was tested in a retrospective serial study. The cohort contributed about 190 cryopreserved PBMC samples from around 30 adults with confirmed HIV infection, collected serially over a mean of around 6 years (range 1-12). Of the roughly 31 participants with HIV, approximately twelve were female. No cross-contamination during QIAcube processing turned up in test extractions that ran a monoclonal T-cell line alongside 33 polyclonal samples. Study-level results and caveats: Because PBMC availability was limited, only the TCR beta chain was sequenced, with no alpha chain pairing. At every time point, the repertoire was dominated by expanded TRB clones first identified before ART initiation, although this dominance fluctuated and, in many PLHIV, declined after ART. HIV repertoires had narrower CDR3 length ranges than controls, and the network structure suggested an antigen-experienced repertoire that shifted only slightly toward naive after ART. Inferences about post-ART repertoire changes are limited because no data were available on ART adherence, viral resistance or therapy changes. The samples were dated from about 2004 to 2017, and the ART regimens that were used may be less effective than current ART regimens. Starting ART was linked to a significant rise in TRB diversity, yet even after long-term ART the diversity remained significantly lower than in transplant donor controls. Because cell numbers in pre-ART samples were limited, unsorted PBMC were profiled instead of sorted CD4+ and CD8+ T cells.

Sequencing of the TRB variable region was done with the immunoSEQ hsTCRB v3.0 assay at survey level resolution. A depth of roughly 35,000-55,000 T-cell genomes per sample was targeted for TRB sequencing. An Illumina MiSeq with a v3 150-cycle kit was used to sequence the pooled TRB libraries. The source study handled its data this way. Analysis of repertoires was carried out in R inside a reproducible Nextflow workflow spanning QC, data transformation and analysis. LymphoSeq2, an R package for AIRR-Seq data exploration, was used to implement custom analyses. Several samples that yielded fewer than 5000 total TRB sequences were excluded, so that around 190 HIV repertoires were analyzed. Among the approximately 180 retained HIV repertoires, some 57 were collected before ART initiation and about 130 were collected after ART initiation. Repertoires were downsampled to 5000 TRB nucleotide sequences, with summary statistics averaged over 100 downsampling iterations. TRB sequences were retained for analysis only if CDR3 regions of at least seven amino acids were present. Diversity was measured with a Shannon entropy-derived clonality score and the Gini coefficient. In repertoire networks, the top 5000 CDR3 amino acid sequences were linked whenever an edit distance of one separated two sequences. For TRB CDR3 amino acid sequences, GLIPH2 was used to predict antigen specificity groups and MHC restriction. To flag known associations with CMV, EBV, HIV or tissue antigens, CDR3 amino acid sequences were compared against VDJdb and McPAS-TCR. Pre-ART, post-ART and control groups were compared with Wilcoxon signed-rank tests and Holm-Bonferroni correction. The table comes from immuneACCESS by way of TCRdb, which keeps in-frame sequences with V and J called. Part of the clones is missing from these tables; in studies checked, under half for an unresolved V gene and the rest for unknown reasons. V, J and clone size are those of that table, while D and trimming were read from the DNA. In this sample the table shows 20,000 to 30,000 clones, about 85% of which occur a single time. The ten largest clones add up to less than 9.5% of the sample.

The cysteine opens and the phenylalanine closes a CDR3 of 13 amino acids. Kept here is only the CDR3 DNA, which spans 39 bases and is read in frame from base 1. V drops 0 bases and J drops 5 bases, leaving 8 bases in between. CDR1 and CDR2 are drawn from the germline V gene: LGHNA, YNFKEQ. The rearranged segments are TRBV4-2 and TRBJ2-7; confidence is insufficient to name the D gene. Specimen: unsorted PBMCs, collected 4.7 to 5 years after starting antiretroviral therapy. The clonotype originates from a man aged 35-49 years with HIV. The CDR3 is CASSQDGFNEQYF. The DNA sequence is TGTGCCAGCAGCCAAGACGGGTTCAACGAGCAGTACTTC.